The 7 T cell receptor beta chains given below trace back to one sample, sequenced in a study of shared clonotypes between healthy human individuals. Only in-frame clones appear in the TCRdb table, and some are missing; sequencing was by immunoSEQ multiplex PCR. Of 2,500,000 or so clones listed, about nine tenths were seen once; the top ten hold about 0.41%. Sequencing was done on a sample of naive CD4+ T cells from PBMCs. Subset meaning: CD45RA+ positively selected. The receptor set was obtained from a man between 18 and 29 years old in good health. Some clones in this sample may be carry-over from other donors' samples.

This chain joins TRBV28 and TRBJ2-1; D could derive from TRBD1 or TRBD2 (6 bases each). The CDR3 length is 15 residues. V lost 2 bases to trimming and J lost 5 bases, with 13 bases between them. The germline V gene has CDR1 MDHEN and CDR2 SYDVKM. The CDR3 DNA reads as TGTGCCAGCAGTTTACTAGGGGGGCGGGACAATGAGCAGTTCTTC. Translation: CASSLLGGRDNEQFF. The full variable domain, rest sourced from reference TRBV28 and TRBJ2-1, is DVKVTQSSRYLVKRTGEKVFLECVQDMDHENMFWYRQDPGLGLRLIYFSYDVKMKEKGDIPEGYSVSREKKERFSLILESASTNQTSMYLCASSLLGGRDNEQFFGPGTRLTVL.

This chain links TRBV10-1 with TRBJ2-1; 7 bases match TRBD2. The V and J ends lost 3 bases and 5 bases, in that order; junction bases with no gene match: 19. CDR3 length equals 19 residues. CDR1 is WNHNN and CDR2 is SYGVQD in the germline V gene (reference sequence). Written as DNA, the CDR3 is TGCGCCAGCAGTGATAGTGGCGGCGGGAGTTCTACGCGGGACAATGAGCAGTTCTTC. Amino acids: CASSDSGGGSSTRDNEQFF.

This sequence joins TRBV28 and TRBJ1-1; D is unclear. Germline CDR1 is MDHEN and CDR2 is SYDVKM. V dropped 4 bases and J dropped 1 base, with 19 bases sitting between them. This CDR3 contains 17 residues. In DNA, the CDR3 is TGTGCCAGCAGTTGGTCCCCCGGGAGGCGCTCGAACACTGAAGCTTTCTTT. Translation gives CASSWSPGRRSNTEAFF.

The chain has TRBV4-3 and TRBJ2-4, with no clear D. V lost 4 bases to trimming and J lost 9 bases, with 13 bases between them. The germline gives CDR1 LGHNA, CDR2 YSLEER. The CDR3 spans 13 residues. The CDR3 protein is CASSPTIGVIQYF. CDR3 nucleotides: TGCGCCAGCAGCCCAACGATTGGGGTCATTCAGTACTTC.

This clone was seen once. The rearrangement uses TRBV28 and TRBJ1-5; weak D call: TRBD1 (6 bases). There are 13 residues in the CDR3. V lost 8 bases and J 4 bases, leaving 12 bases between the germline ends. In germline, CDR1 is MDHEN, CDR2 SYDVKM. The CDR3: CASVQGGNQPQHF. The CDR3 coding sequence is TGTGCCAGCGTACAGGGAGGGAATCAGCCCCAGCATTTT. The full variable domain, in which reference TRBV28 and TRBJ1-5 provide the parts outside the CDR3, is DVKVTQSSRYLVKRTGEKVFLECVQDMDHENMFWYRQDPGLGLRLIYFSYDVKMKEKGDIPEGYSVSREKKERFSLILESASTNQTSMYLCASVQGGNQPQHFGDGTRLSIL.

Comments on this clone: The sample has other DNA sequences that encode this CDR3 too. V gene TRBV18 combines with J gene TRBJ2-3; the D gene is possibly TRBD1 (6 bases). Trimming shortened V by 2 bases and J by 4 bases, and 7 bases separated the two germline ends. CDR3 length: 13 amino acids. CDR1 and CDR2 (germline): KGHSH, LQKENI. The CDR3: CASSPGGADTQYF. In DNA, the CDR3 is TGTGCCAGCTCACCAGGGGGCGCAGATACGCAGTATTTT.

With respect to this clone: The junction differs from germline at one of its ends, possibly a read error. This specimen includes other DNA sequences encoding the same CDR3. V is TRBV2 and J is TRBJ2-7, with D possibly matching TRBD2 (7 bases). The CDR3 is made up of 15 amino acids. Looked up from germline, CDR1 is SNHLY and CDR2 is FYNNEI. CDR3 region: CASSEEGGGSYEQYF. The CDR3 DNA follows: TGTGCCAGCAGCGAAGAGGGAGGGGGCTCCTACGAGCAGTACTTC.